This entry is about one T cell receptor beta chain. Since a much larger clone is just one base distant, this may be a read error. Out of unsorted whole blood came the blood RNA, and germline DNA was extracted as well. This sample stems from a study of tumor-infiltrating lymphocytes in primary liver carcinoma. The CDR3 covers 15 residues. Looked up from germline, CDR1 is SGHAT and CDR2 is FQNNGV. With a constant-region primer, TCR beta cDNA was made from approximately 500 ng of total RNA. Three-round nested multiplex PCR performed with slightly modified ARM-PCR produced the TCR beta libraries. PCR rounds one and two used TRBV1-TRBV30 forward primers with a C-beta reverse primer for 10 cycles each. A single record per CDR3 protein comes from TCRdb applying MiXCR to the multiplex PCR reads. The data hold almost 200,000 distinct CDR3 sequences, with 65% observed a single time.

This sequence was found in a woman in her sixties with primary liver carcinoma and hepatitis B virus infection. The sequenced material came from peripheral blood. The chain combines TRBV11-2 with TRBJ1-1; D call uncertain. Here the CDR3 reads CASSPTSSSATGAFF. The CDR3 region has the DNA TGTGCCAGCAGCCCTACCAGCAGTAGCGCCACTGGAGCTTTCTTT.